A selection of T cell receptor beta chains follows, all from one sample in a study of T cells after yellow fever vaccination. Using its own MiXCR run on the 5' RACE reads, TCRdb lists one record per CDR3 protein. The sample lists about 210,000 distinct CDR3 sequences, roughly 6.2% occurring once. The material sequenced was CD4+ T cells sorted from PBMCs, taken on the day of the yellow fever booster vaccination. Every receptor here comes from a man younger than 45 who received the YFV17D yellow fever vaccine. Each CDR3 is given with its conserved first and last residue. The D gene is left open where the match is weak. Some rows mark clone size as missing; the rest say once, few, many or name a class of expanded clone.

CDR3aa | CDR3nt | j_gene | abundance | d_gene | v_gene
CASSLGGSRSDTQYF | TGTGCCAGCAGCTTGGGCGGGAGTCGGTCAGATACGCAGTATTTT | TRBJ2-3 | few | TRBD2 | TRBV11-2
CASSLVPIRSYNEQFF | TGTGCCAGCAGCTTAGTACCGATCCGCTCCTACAATGAGCAGTTCTTC | TRBJ2-1 | many | - | TRBV7-9
CASSFAGRDYGYTF | TGCGCCAGCAGCTTTGCAGGGCGGGACTATGGCTACACCTTC | TRBJ1-2 | many | - | TRBV5-1
CASSFQTGLAGSEQFF | TGTGCCAGCAGCTTCCAAACGGGACTAGCGGGATCTGAGCAGTTCTTC | TRBJ2-1 | - | TRBD2 | TRBV11-2
CSAHGGATNEKLFF | TGCAGTGCCCACGGGGGGGCTACTAATGAAAAACTGTTTTTT | TRBJ1-4 | - | - | TRBV20-1
CASSQIANEQFF | TGTGCCAGCAGCCAAATTGCCAATGAGCAGTTCTTC | TRBJ2-1 | - | - | TRBV3-1
CASSLGGVQETQYF | TGTGCCAGCAGTTTGGGGGGGGTTCAAGAGACCCAGTACTTC | TRBJ2-5 | many | TRBD2 | TRBV28
CASSTATAEQPQHF | TGTGCCAGCAGCACCGCGACAGCCGAGCAGCCCCAGCATTTT | TRBJ1-5 | - | - | TRBV7-2
CSATASGRTETQYF | TGCAGTGCGACCGCTAGCGGGAGGACGGAGACCCAGTACTTC | TRBJ2-5 | few | TRBD2 | TRBV20-1
CASTLGRGNSPLHF | TGTGCCAGCACCTTGGGACGAGGAAATTCACCCCTCCACTTT | TRBJ1-6 | many | - | TRBV2
CSVEVGIQETQYF | TGCAGCGTTGAAGTAGGGATCCAAGAGACCCAGTACTTC | TRBJ2-5 | many | - | TRBV29-1
CASSYSLQETQYF | TGTGCCAGCAGTTACTCCCTCCAAGAGACCCAGTACTTC | TRBJ2-5 | - | - | TRBV6-5
CASSSPPNYGYTF | TGTGCCAGCAGTTCACCACCCAACTATGGCTACACCTTC | TRBJ1-2 | few | - | TRBV12-3/TRBV12-4
CSAREAPGNTIYF | TGCAGTGCTAGGGAGGCCCCGGGAAACACCATATATTTT | TRBJ1-3 | few | - | TRBV20-1
CASSLQYNSPLHF | TGTGCCAGCAGTTTACAGTATAATTCACCCCTCCACTTT | TRBJ1-6 | many | - | TRBV12-3/TRBV12-4
CASSYESGNTGELFF | TGTGCCAGCAGTTACGAAAGCGGGAACACCGGGGAGCTGTTTTTT | TRBJ2-2 | few | - | TRBV6-5
CASSPVRTDTQYF | TGCGCCAGCAGCCCAGTCCGGACAGATACGCAGTATTTT | TRBJ2-3 | many | - | TRBV5-1
CASSLRGANYGYTF | TGCGCCAGCAGCTTACGGGGAGCTAACTATGGCTACACCTTC | TRBJ1-2 | many | - | TRBV5-1
CASSLARTRTYEQYF | TGTGCCAGCAGCTTAGCGCGGACTAGAACCTACGAGCAGTACTTC | TRBJ2-7 | many | TRBD2 | TRBV7-8
CASSLVPDGHYTF | TGTGCCAGCAGTTTAGTCCCCGACGGCCACTACACCTTC | TRBJ1-2 | - | - | TRBV28
CSAREGSKSDTQYF | TGCAGTGCCAGAGAGGGGAGCAAGTCAGATACGCAGTATTTT | TRBJ2-3 | few | - | TRBV20-1
CASSQSGQGNYEQYF | TGTGCCAGCAGCCAAAGCGGACAGGGGAACTACGAGCAGTACTTC | TRBJ2-7 | - | TRBD1 | TRBV4-2
CASSQASNSYNEQFF | TGTGCCAGCAGCCAAGCCTCGAACTCCTACAATGAGCAGTTCTTC | TRBJ2-1 | few | - | TRBV3-1
CATARPGGLGEQFF | TGTGCCACCGCCCGACCTGGGGGGTTGGGTGAGCAGTTCTTC | TRBJ2-1 | many | - | TRBV10-3
CASSFSLNEQFF | TGTGCCAGCAGTTTCTCCCTGAATGAGCAGTTCTTC | TRBJ2-1 | - | - | TRBV12-3/TRBV12-4
CASSQGEGRGYEQYF | TGCGCCAGCAGCCAAGGTGAGGGGCGAGGCTACGAGCAGTACTTC | TRBJ2-7 | - | - | TRBV4-3
CASSLKLGASLAKNIQYF | TGTGCCAGCAGTTTAAAGCTGGGGGCGTCACTAGCCAAAAACATTCAGTACTTC | TRBJ2-4 | few | - | TRBV28
CSARLGTSRDEQFF | TGCAGTGCTAGACTCGGGACTAGCCGGGATGAGCAGTTCTTC | TRBJ2-1 | - | TRBD2 | TRBV20-1
CAPTTSAFLLTDTQYF | TGTGCCCCGACGACTTCCGCCTTTCTCCTCACAGATACGCAGTATTTT | TRBJ2-3 | few | - | TRBV15
CATSDSVGAQETQYF | TGTGCCACCAGTGATTCGGTGGGTGCCCAAGAGACCCAGTACTTC | TRBJ2-5 | many | - | TRBV24-1
CASSTSLLTSSYNEQFF | TGTGCCAGCAGTACATCCTTACTGACAAGCTCCTACAATGAGCAGTTCTTC | TRBJ2-1 | many | - | TRBV6-1
CASSSPGTWGGYTF | TGTGCCAGCAGCTCACCGGGTACCTGGGGCGGCTACACCTTC | TRBJ1-2 | - | - | TRBV6-5
CASSIFTGSSYNEQFF | TGTGCCAGTAGTATATTTACAGGGAGCTCCTACAATGAGCAGTTCTTC | TRBJ2-1 | few | - | TRBV19
CSVARDRTNYGYTF | TGCAGCGTGGCCCGGGACAGGACAAACTATGGCTACACCTTC | TRBJ1-2 | few | TRBD1 | TRBV29-1
CASSGGDSSGANVLTF | TGTGCCAGCAGTGGGGGGGACAGCTCAGGGGCCAACGTCCTGACTTTC | TRBJ2-6 | many | - | TRBV6-1
CASSPASWEQFF | TGTGCCAGCAGTCCAGCTAGTTGGGAGCAGTTCTTC | TRBJ2-1 | - | - | TRBV7-2
CASPRASPYEQYF | TGTGCCAGCCCCCGAGCTTCCCCCTACGAGCAGTACTTC | TRBJ2-7 | few | - | TRBV7-2
CASSTPPASEQYF | TGTGCCAGCAGTACACCGCCCGCTAGCGAGCAGTACTTC | TRBJ2-7 | few | - | TRBV7-2
CASSISGRVETQYF | TGTGCCAGCAGCATTAGCGGGAGGGTGGAGACCCAGTACTTC | TRBJ2-5 | many | TRBD2 | TRBV7-2
CASSQDEAGAYEQYF | TGCGCCAGCAGCCAAGACGAAGCGGGCGCCTACGAGCAGTACTTC | TRBJ2-7 | - | - | TRBV4-3